What follows describes a single T cell receptor beta chain. Its antigen is currently not known. Within one base of it there is no much larger clone, and no base qualities were kept. CDR1 and CDR2, per the germline V gene, are KGHSH and LQKENI. V loses 6 bases of germline sequence and J loses 5 bases, and the interval between the two ends is 9 bases. The CDR3 starts with the cysteine, ends with the phenylalanine, and has 12 residues. Left in the record is the CDR3 DNA by itself, 36 bases read in frame from the first base. The data were obtained in a study of blood T cells in healthy people across ages (dated by TCRdb to about 2015). Some background on the complete study: In model experiments, template switching captured about one uniquely barcoded TCR beta cDNA molecule for every two T cells. Donors were grouped into four age groups: young (average 16 years), middle-aged (roughly 37), aged (approximately 58) and long-lived (82). Two additional independent replicas of 1 million unique cDNA reads from the same blood draw were analyzed for two donors (one aged 18 to 30 and one aged 80 or older). To avoid experimental bias, donors of different ages were distributed randomly across sequencing lanes. Age-related changes in TCR beta repertoire diversity were measured in the study by deep sequencing normalized with unique cDNA molecular identifiers.

The roughly 42 donors, aged roughly 6 to 95 years, were systemically healthy Caucasian individuals from Russia. Each donor gave around 9 milliliters of peripheral blood, collected into EDTA-treated Vacutainer tubes. PBMCs were isolated by Ficoll-Paque density-gradient centrifugation, with at least 6 million obtained per sample. Trizol reagent was used to extract total RNA from PBMCs, with at least 6 micrograms per sample. Naive CD45RAhigh/CD27high T cell percentages were measured by flow cytometry on a PBMC aliquot from every donor. Overall results and qualifications from the work: Because donor CMV infection status was unknown, age-related changes in expanded clonotypes were potentially confounded. Estimates of total diversity based on one million sequenced T cells were regarded as lower bounds and as underestimates. There was a strong correlation between observed TCR beta diversity and the percentage of naive T cells measured by flow cytometry. Conclusive comparison of naive and antigen-experienced compartments was prevented by the profiling of bulk unsorted PBMCs. Observed TCR beta diversity per million T cells fell roughly linearly with age, and a significant reduction was already apparent by age roughly 40. Compared with the aged group, the long-lived group had more naive CD4+ T cells, fewer expanded clones and increased TCR diversity, suggesting age selection.

Libraries came from 5' RACE. For sequencing, an Illumina HiSeq 2500 was employed. A second PCR of roughly 7 to 11 cycles was performed with a sample-barcoded 5' primer and a J-beta primer mix. A unique molecular identifier was introduced onto each TCR beta cDNA molecule by a template-switch 5' adaptor carrying 12 random nucleotides. At least 3 million CDR3-containing paired-end reads were obtained from each sample. First-strand cDNA was synthesized from all RNA with the Mint cDNA synthesis kit, primed by a TRBC-specific oligonucleotide. All cDNA was treated with uracil-DNA glycosylase and then went through a first 18-cycle PCR with the universal primers M1SS and BC2_uni_R. The study's processing was this. For normalization, 1 million high-quality reads were randomly selected from each sample, with every read carrying a distinct molecular identifier. Reads sharing molecular identifiers were discarded rather than binned into consensus sequences. CDR3 identification, clonotype clustering and error correction used MiTCR with a Q25 quality threshold and the strictest error-elimination algorithm. A nonparametric unseen species model with Euler transformation was used to estimate a lower bound on total TCR beta diversity. TCRdb trimmed the raw reads at Q25, called clones with MiXCR and kept productive beta chains. Entries are consolidated by CDR3 protein sequence, retaining the most common genes and DNA. The V and J calls were not made by the authors but by TCRdb's processing. The sample table holds 660,000 or so distinct CDR3 sequences, of which roughly 53% were seen once. Approximately 40% of the sample is taken by the ten largest.

What was sequenced was blood. The TCR was taken from a man aged 55 to 70 in good health. In this chain, TRBV18 is recombined with TRBJ2-3, with the D gene not confidently named. This receptor carries the CDR3 CASSKTQDTQYF. The nucleotide sequence reads as follows: TGTGCCAGCTCCAAAACCCAAGATACGCAGTATTTT.